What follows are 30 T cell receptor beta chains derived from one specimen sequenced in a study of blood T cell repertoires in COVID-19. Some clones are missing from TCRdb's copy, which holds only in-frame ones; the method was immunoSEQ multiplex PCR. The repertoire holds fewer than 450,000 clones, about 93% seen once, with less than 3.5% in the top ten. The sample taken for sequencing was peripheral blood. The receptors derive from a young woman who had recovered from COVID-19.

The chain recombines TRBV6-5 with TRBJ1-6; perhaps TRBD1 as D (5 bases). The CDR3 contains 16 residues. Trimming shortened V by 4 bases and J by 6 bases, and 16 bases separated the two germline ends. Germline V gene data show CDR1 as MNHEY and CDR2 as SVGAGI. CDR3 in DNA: TGTGCCAGCAGTTGGGGGGTCCCGGGACGTAATTCACCCCTCCACTTT. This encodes CASSWGVPGRNSPLHF.

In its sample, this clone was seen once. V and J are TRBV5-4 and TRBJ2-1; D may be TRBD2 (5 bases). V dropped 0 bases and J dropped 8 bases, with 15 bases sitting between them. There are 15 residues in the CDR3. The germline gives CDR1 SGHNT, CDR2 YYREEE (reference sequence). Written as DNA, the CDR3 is TGTGCCAGCAGCTTGGAGGTGGGGTTCGGGGATGAGCAGTTCTTC. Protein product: CASSLEVGFGDEQFF.

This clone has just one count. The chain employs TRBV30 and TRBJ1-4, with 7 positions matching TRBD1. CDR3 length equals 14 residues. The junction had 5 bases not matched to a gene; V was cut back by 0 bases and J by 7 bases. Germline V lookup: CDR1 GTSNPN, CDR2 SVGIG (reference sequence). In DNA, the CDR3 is TGTGCCTGGAGTGTAGGGGGCGAGGGTGAAAAACTGTTTTTT. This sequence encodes CAWSVGGEGEKLFF.

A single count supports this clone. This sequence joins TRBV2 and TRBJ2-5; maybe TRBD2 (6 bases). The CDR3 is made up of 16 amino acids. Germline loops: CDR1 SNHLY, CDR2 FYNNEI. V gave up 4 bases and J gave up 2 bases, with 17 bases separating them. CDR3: CASSGSRRGGQETQYF. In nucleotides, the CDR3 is TGTGCCAGCAGTGGCAGTCGGCGGGGCGGACAAGAGACCCAGTACTTC.

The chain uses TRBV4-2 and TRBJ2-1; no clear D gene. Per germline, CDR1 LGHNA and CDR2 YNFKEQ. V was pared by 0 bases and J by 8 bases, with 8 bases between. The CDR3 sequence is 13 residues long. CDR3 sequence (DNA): TGTGCCAGCAGCCAAGATGTCTCCTATGAGCAGTTCTTC. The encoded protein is CASSQDVSYEQFF.

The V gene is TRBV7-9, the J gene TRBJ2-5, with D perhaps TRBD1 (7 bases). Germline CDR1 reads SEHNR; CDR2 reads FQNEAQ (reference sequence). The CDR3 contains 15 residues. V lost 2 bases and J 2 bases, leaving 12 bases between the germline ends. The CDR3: CASSLRGTEQETQYF. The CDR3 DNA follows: TGTGCCAGCAGCTTACGGGGGACAGAACAAGAGACCCAGTACTTC.

CDR3 in amino acids: CASSSLGYNEQFF. The CDR3 DNA reads TGTGCCAGCAGCTCACTAGGCTACAATGAGCAGTTCTTC. This rearrangement joins TRBV6-5 to TRBJ2-1; TRBD2 might be the D (5 bases). Trimming left V 6 bases short and J 3 bases short, with 9 bases between. From germline, CDR1 is MNHEY and CDR2 SVGAGI. The CDR3 is made up of 13 amino acids.

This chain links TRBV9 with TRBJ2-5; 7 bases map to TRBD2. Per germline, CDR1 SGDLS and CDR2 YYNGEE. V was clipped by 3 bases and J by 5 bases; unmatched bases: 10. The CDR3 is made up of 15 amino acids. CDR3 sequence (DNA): TGTGCCAGCAGCGCCCTACTAGCGAAGGGTGAGACCCAGTACTTC. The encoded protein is CASSALLAKGETQYF.

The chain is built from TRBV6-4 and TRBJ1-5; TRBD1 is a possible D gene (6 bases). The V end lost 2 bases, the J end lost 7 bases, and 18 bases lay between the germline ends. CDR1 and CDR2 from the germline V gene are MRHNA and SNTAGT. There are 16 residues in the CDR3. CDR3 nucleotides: TGTGCCAGCAGTGACCTAGTGGCAGGGGATGGACAGCCCCAGCATTTT. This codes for CASSDLVAGDGQPQHF.

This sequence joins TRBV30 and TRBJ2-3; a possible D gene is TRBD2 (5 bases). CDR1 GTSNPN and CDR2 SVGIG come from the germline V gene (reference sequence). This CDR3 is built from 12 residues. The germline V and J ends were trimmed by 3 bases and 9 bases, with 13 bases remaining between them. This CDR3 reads CAWSHTSLTQYF. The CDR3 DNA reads TGTGCCTGGAGCCATACTAGTTTGACGCAGTATTTT. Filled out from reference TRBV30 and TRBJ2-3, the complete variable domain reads SQTIHQWPATLVQPVGSPLSLECTVEGTSNPNLYWYRQAAGRGLQLLFYSVGIGQISSEVPQNLSASRPQDRQFILSSKKLLLSDSGFYLCAWSHTSLTQYFGPGTRLTVL.

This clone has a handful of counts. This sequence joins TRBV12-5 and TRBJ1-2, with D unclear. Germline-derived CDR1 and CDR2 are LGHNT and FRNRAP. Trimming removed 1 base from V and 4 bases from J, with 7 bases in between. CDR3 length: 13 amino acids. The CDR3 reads CASGLGQSYGYTF. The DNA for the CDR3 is TGTGCTAGTGGTTTGGGGCAGTCCTATGGCTACACCTTC.

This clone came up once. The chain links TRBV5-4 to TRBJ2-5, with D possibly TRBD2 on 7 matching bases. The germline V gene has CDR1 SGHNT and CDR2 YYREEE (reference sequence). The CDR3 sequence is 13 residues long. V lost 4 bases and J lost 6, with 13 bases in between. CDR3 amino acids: CASSGGAGKTQYF. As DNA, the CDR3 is TGTGCCAGCAGCGGGGGGGCGGGAAAGACCCAGTACTTC.

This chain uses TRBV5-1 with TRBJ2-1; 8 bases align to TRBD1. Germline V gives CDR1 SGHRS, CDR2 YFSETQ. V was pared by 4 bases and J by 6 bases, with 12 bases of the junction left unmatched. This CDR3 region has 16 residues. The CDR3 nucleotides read TGCGCCAGCAGCGTGGTCGGGACAGGATTTACCAATGAGCAGTTCTTC. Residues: CASSVVGTGFTNEQFF.

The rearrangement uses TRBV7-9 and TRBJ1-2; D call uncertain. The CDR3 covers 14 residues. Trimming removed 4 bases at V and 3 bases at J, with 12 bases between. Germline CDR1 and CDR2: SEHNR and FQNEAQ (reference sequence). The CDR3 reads CASSYPSFYYGYTF. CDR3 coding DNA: TGTGCCAGCAGCTATCCCTCGTTTTACTATGGCTACACCTTC.

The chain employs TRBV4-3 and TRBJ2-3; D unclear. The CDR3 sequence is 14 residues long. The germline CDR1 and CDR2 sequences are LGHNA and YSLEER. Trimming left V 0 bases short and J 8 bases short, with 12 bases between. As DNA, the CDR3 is TGCGCCAGCAGCCAAGACCCGGATTCGGGTACGCAGTATTTT. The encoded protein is CASSQDPDSGTQYF.

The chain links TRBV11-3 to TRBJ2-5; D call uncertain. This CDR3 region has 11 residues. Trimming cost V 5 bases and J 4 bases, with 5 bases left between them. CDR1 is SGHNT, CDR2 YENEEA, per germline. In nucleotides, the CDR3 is TGTGCCAGCAGCGCGAGAGAGACCCAGTACTTC. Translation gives CASSARETQYF.

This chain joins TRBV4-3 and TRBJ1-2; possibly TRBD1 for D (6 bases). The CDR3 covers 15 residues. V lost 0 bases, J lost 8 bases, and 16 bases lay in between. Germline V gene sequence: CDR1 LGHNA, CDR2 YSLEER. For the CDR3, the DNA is TGCGCCAGCAGCCAAGACCACAGGGTTATTGGAGGCTACACCTTC. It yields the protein CASSQDHRVIGGYTF.

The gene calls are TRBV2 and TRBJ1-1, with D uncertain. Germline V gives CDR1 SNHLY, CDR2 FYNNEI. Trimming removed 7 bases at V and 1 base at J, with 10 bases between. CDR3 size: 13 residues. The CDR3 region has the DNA TGTGCCAGCACCCCCGGGAGGAACACTGAAGCTTTCTTT. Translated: CASTPGRNTEAFF.

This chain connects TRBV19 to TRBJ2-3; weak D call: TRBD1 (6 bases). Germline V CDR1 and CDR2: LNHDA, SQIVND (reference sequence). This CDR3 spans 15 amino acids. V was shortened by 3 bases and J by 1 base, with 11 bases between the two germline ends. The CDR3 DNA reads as TGTGCCAGTAGTATGAGCGCAGGGGGCACAGATACGCAGTATTTT. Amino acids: CASSMSAGGTDTQYF.

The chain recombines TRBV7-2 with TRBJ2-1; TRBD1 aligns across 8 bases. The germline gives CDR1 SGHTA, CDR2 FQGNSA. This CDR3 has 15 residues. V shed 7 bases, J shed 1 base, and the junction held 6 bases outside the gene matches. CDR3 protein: CASNLDRGSYNEQFF. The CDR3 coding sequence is TGTGCCAGCAATTTAGACAGGGGTTCCTACAATGAGCAGTTCTTC.

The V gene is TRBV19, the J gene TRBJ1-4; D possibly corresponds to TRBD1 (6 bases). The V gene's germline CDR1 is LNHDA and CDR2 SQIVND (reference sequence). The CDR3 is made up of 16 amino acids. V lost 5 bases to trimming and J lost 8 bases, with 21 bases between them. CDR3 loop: CASSRYRDTGGEKLFF. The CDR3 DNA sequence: TGTGCCAGTAGTCGCTATCGGGACACCGGAGGCGAAAAACTGTTTTTT.

DNA of the CDR3: TGTGCCAGCAGCTCCTCTCGTACCTCTAGCGGAAGCACAGATACGCAGTATTTT. This gives the protein CASSSSRTSSGSTDTQYF. The V call is TRBV9, the J call TRBJ2-3; TRBD2 matches at 7 bases. This CDR3 contains 18 residues. Germline CDR1 SGDLS, CDR2 YYNGEE. Losses at the gene ends were 4 bases for V and 0 bases for J; bases not matched to a gene: 14.

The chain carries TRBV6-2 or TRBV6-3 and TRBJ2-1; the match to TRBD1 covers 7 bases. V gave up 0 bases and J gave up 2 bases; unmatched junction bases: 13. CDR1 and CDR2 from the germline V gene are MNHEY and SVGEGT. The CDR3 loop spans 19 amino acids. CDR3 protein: CASSYSWLGQPSTYNEQFF. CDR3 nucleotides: TGTGCCAGCAGTTACTCGTGGCTGGGACAGCCGAGTACCTACAATGAGCAGTTCTTC.

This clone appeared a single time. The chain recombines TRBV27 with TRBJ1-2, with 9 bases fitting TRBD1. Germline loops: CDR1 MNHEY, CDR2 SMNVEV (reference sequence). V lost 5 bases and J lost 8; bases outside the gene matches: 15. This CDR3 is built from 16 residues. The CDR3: CASSPGTGRFFGGYTF. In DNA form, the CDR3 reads TGTGCCAGCAGTCCCGGGACAGGGAGATTTTTCGGGGGCTACACCTTC.

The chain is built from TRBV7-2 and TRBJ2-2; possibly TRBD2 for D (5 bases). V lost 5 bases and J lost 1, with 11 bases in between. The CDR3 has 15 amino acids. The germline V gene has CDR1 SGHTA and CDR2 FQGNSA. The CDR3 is CASSLTSQNTGELFF. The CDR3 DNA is TGTGCCAGCAGCCTCACTAGTCAGAACACCGGGGAGCTGTTTTTT.

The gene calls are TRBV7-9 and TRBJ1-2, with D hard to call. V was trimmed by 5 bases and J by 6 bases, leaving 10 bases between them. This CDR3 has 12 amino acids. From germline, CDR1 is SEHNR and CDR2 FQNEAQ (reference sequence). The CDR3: CASSRSGNGYTF. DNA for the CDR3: TGTGCCAGCAGCCGCTCGGGGAATGGCTACACCTTC.

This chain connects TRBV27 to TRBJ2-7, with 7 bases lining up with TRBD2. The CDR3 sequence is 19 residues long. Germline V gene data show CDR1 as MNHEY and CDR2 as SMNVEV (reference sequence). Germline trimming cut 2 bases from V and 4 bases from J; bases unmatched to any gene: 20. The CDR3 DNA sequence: TGTGCCAGCAGTTTACCGAGTGATGGGAGGGCCTACCCCGCATACGAGCAGTACGTC. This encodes CASSLPSDGRAYPAYEQYV.

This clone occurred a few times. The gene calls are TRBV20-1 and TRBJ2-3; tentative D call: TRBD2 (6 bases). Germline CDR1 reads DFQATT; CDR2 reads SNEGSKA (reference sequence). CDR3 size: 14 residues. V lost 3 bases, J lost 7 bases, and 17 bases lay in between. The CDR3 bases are TGCAGTGCTAGTAGGCTGGATCGCGGGAATACGCAGTATTTT. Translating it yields CSASRLDRGNTQYF.

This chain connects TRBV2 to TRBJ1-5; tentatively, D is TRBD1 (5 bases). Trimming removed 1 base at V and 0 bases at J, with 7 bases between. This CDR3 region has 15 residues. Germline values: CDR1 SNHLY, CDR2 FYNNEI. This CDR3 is CASSEEGDSNQPQHF. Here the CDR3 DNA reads TGTGCCAGCAGTGAAGAAGGGGATAGCAATCAGCCCCAGCATTTT.

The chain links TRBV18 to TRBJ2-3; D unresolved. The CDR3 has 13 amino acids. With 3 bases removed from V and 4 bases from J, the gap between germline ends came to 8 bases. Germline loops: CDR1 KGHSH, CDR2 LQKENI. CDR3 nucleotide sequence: TGTGCCAGCTCACCGCCCCCGGCAGATACGCAGTATTTT. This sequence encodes CASSPPPADTQYF.